A single sample gave rise to the 25 T cell receptor beta chains below, sequenced in a study of patients and donors after allogeneic stem cell transplantation. TCRdb independently ran MiXCR on the RT-PCR reads; one entry per CDR3 protein. Found here are 800,000 to 1,000,000 distinct CDR3 sequences, roughly 17% of them singletons; the top ten hold approximately 5.9%. The material sequenced was blood, either unsorted or a sorted T cell fraction (not recorded which). Receptors originate from a human donor who was either an allogeneic HSCT recipient or a stem cell or donor lymphocyte infusion donor (not recorded which). It is not recorded whose cells these are; they may come from a transplant donor.

The chain uses TRBV20-1 and TRBJ2-3; 10 bases are a match to TRBD1. Trimming at V came to 6 bases and at J to 0 bases, leaving 12 bases not matched to a gene. The germline V gene encodes CDR1 DFQATT and CDR2 SNEGSKA (reference sequence). This CDR3 region has 17 residues. The CDR3 region has the DNA TGCAGTGCCCCCCCGGCGGACAGGGGGGCTAGCACAGATACGCAGTATTTT. Translating gives CSAPPADRGASTDTQYF.

This clonotype occurred a few times. CDR3 sequence (DNA): TGTGCCAGCAGTAAAAGGACAGGGAATTATGGCTACACCTTC. Translating gives CASSKRTGNYGYTF. This sequence joins TRBV6-1 and TRBJ1-2; 8 bases map to TRBD1. CDR1 MNHNS and CDR2 SASEGT come from the germline V gene. V was clipped by 5 bases and J by 5 bases; unmatched bases: 7. This CDR3 has 14 residues.

This clonotype occurred a few times. The J gene is TRBJ2-1, the V gene TRBV19, with 9 bases fitting TRBD1. Germline-derived CDR1 and CDR2 are LNHDA and SQIVND (reference sequence). The CDR3 runs to 15 residues. V gave up 3 bases and J gave up 2 bases; unmatched junction bases: 2. The CDR3 loop is CASSIGQGTYNEQFF. The CDR3 nucleotides read TGTGCCAGTAGTATCGGACAGGGGACCTACAATGAGCAGTTCTTC.

This clonotype was found a few times. The chain couples TRBV6-2 or TRBV6-3 to TRBJ2-3; 13 positions agree with TRBD2. This CDR3 spans 16 amino acids. Trimming at V came to 4 bases and at J to 8 bases, leaving 9 bases not matched to a gene. From germline, CDR1 is MNHEY and CDR2 SVGEGT. DNA for the CDR3: TGTGCCAGCAGTTGGACTAGCGGGGGTGCTTTTGGTACGCAGTATTTT. Its protein is CASSWTSGGAFGTQYF.

This clonotype was found a few times. This chain connects TRBV15 to TRBJ2-4; D uncertain. In germline, CDR1 is LNHNV, CDR2 YYDKDF (reference sequence). This CDR3 contains 15 residues. V was clipped by 5 bases and J by 4 bases, with 15 bases between them. CDR3 in DNA: TGTGCCACCAGCGAACAAAGACGGGTTAAAAACATTCAGTACTTC. Its translation: CATSEQRRVKNIQYF.

This clonotype was counted a few times. The chain employs TRBV6-2 or TRBV6-3 and TRBJ2-1; D perhaps matches TRBD1 (6 bases). The V gene's germline CDR1 is MNHEY and CDR2 SVGEGT. Trimming stripped 2 bases from V and 4 bases from J, with 12 bases between. The CDR3 totals 15 residues. The CDR3 region is CASSYVGQRYNEQFF. CDR3 sequence (DNA): TGTGCCAGCAGTTACGTCGGACAGAGATACAATGAGCAGTTCTTC.

The V call is TRBV9, the J call TRBJ2-1, with TRBD2 matching over 11 bases. The CDR3 has 15 residues. The J segment lost 10 bases and the V segment lost 2 bases, leaving 8 bases of the junction unmatched. Per germline, CDR1 SGDLS and CDR2 YYNGEE. CDR3 bases: TGTGCCAGCAGCGTTGGGGGACTAGCGGAAGAAGAGCAGTTCTTC. It codes for CASSVGGLAEEEQFF.

In this sample, this clonotype turned up a few times. This chain uses TRBV29-1 with TRBJ2-1, with a tentative D call TRBD1 (5 bases). In germline, CDR1 is SQVTM, CDR2 ANQGSEA. This CDR3 spans 13 amino acids. V gave up 0 bases and J gave up 8 bases, with 11 bases separating them. The CDR3 nucleotides are TGCAGCGTTGAAGACTATGGGGCGGATGAGCAGTTCTTC. It encodes CSVEDYGADEQFF.

The CDR3 coding sequence is TGCGCCAGCAGCTTGGACGGGCGAAGCCAAGAGACCCAGTACTTC. Its translation is CASSLDGRSQETQYF. The chain uses TRBV5-1 and TRBJ2-5; D uncertain. Trimming removed 0 bases at V and 1 base at J, with 10 bases between. Germline V gives CDR1 SGHRS, CDR2 YFSETQ. The CDR3 contains 15 residues.

The chain employs TRBV20-1 and TRBJ2-1, with D tentatively TRBD1 (6 bases). The CDR3 spans 13 residues. The V gene's germline CDR1 is DFQATT and CDR2 SNEGSKA (reference sequence). V was clipped by 6 bases and J by 8 bases, with 17 bases between them. The CDR3 here is CSASRGGGDEQFF. In DNA form, the CDR3 reads TGCAGTGCCAGCCGAGGGGGTGGGGATGAGCAGTTCTTC.

Here the CDR3 DNA reads TGTGCCAGCAGGGCCTCGGTGGGTGAAGCTTTCTTT. This translates into CASRASVGEAFF. The gene calls are TRBV6-5 and TRBJ1-1; D is undetermined. Germline CDR1 is MNHEY and CDR2 is SVGAGI. V lost 6 bases, J lost 7 bases, and 12 bases lay in between. The CDR3 consists of 12 residues.

At least ten counts were recorded for this clonotype. This chain uses TRBV12-3 or TRBV12-4 with TRBJ1-6, with D unclear. This CDR3 has 13 amino acids. Trimming removed 6 bases from V and 5 bases from J, with 8 bases in between. The CDR3 sequence is CASRRADNSPLHF. The CDR3 nucleotides read TGTGCCAGCAGGCGAGCGGATAATTCACCCCTCCACTTT.

The table lists this clonotype with a few counts. V and J are TRBV20-1 and TRBJ2-1; 8 bases map to TRBD2. The CDR3 loop spans 14 amino acids. V lost 7 bases and J lost 4; bases outside the gene matches: 9. From germline, CDR1 is DFQATT and CDR2 SNEGSKA (reference sequence). This CDR3 reads CSGPGGPKYNEQFF. DNA for the CDR3: TGCAGTGGTCCGGGGGGGCCTAAGTACAATGAGCAGTTCTTC.

The chain recombines TRBV15 with TRBJ1-3, with no clear D. V was shortened by 1 base and J by 0 bases, with 7 bases between the two germline ends. Germline V gene sequence: CDR1 LNHNV, CDR2 YYDKDF (reference sequence). This CDR3 has 15 amino acids. In DNA form, the CDR3 reads TGTGCCACCAGCAGAGTCGGGCTCTCTGGAAACACCATATATTTT. The encoded protein is CATSRVGLSGNTIYF.

This sequence joins TRBV12-3 or TRBV12-4 and TRBJ2-3; D is undetermined. This CDR3 region has 11 residues. Trimming took off 4 bases at V and 4 bases at J, with 3 bases between the two ends. This CDR3 is CASSWSDTQYF. For the CDR3, the DNA is TGTGCCAGCAGTTGGTCAGATACGCAGTATTTT.

The chain carries TRBV3-1 and TRBJ1-1; D uncertain. Per germline, CDR1 LGHDT and CDR2 YNNKEL (reference sequence). This CDR3 is 12 amino acids long. V lost 0 bases and J lost 7, with 6 bases in between. The CDR3 nucleotides read TGTGCCAGCAGCCAAGAGTACCGTGAAGCTTTCTTT. Its protein is CASSQEYREAFF. The full variable domain, its missing parts supplied by reference TRBV3-1 and TRBJ1-1, is DTAVSQTPKYLVTQMGNDKSIKCEQNLGHDTMYWYKQDSKKFLKIMFSYNNKELIINETVPNRFSPKSPDKAHLNLHINSLELGDSAVYFCASSQEYREAFFGQGTRLTVV.

This chain uses TRBV24-1 with TRBJ2-2; the D is unclear. The CDR3 contains 13 residues. V lost 8 bases, J lost 0 bases, and 6 bases lay in between. Germline V CDR1 and CDR2: KGHDR, SFDVKD. CDR3 sequence reads: CATTDANTGELFF. The DNA of the CDR3 is TGTGCCACCACCGACGCGAACACCGGGGAGCTGTTTTTT.

This clonotype was counted at least ten times. The chain recombines TRBV7-9 with TRBJ2-3, with TRBD1 matching 10 bases. The CDR3 has 16 amino acids. The germline CDR1 and CDR2 sequences are SEHNR and FQNEAQ (reference sequence). V dropped 6 bases and J dropped 0; count of bases not matched to a gene: 6. This chain's CDR3 is CASSSRDRGSTDTQYF. CDR3 bases: TGTGCCAGCAGTTCCCGGGACAGGGGTAGCACAGATACGCAGTATTTT. Supplemented by reference TRBV7-9 and TRBJ2-3, the full variable domain reads DTGVSQNPRHKITKRGQNVTFRCDPISEHNRLYWYRQTLGQGPEFLTYFQNEAQLEKSRLLSDRFSAERPKGSFSTLEIQRTEQGDSAMYLCASSSRDRGSTDTQYFGPGTRLTVL.

This clonotype has more than one count but fewer than ten. This chain connects TRBV11-3 to TRBJ2-7; TRBD2 matches 7 bases. Trimming cost V 5 bases and J 2 bases; bases outside gene matches: 15. Germline loops: CDR1 SGHNT, CDR2 YENEEA. The CDR3 consists of 17 residues. The chain's CDR3 is CASSPNRKLAETYEQYF. As DNA, the CDR3 is TGTGCCAGCAGCCCTAACCGGAAGCTAGCGGAAACCTACGAGCAGTACTTC.

The chain links TRBV29-1 to TRBJ2-4; D perhaps matches TRBD2 (6 bases). Germline loops: CDR1 SQVTM, CDR2 ANQGSEA. This CDR3 has 12 residues. Trimming removed 5 bases at V and 7 bases at J, with 12 bases between. CDR3 sequence: CSVSPGSNIQYF. The CDR3 DNA is TGCAGCGTTTCTCCCGGGAGTAACATTCAGTACTTC.

The rearrangement uses TRBV20-1 and TRBJ2-7; a possible D gene is TRBD1 (5 bases). In germline, CDR1 is DFQATT, CDR2 SNEGSKA (reference sequence). The CDR3 runs 15 residues. Trimming pared 3 bases from V and 0 bases from J, leaving 15 bases between. Here the CDR3 DNA reads TGCAGTGCTAGTTCAGGGTCCTTACACTCCTACGAGCAGTACTTC. As protein: CSASSGSLHSYEQYF.

A few counts support this clonotype. The rearrangement links TRBV24-1 to TRBJ2-7; 10 positions match TRBD1. The CDR3 extends over 15 amino acids. After removal of 4 bases from V and 4 bases from J, the junction contained 6 bases not matched to a gene. Germline CDR1 KGHDR, CDR2 SFDVKD. The CDR3 spells CATSDPGTGDYEQYF. The CDR3, as DNA: TGTGCCACCAGTGACCCCGGGACAGGGGATTACGAGCAGTACTTC.

CDR3 residues: CASRKQGLSGNTIYF. The CDR3, as DNA: TGTGCCAGCAGGAAACAGGGCCTGTCTGGAAACACCATATATTTT. The rearrangement links TRBV12-3 or TRBV12-4 to TRBJ1-3, with D tentatively TRBD1 (6 bases). V was clipped by 6 bases and J by 1 base, with 13 bases between them. The CDR3 loop spans 15 amino acids.

The sample holds a few counts of this clonotype. The V and J genes are TRBV6-1 and TRBJ2-3; TRBD1 is a possible D gene (5 bases). The CDR3 has 13 amino acids. Germline values: CDR1 MNHNS, CDR2 SASEGT. Trimming shortened V by 3 bases and J by 4 bases, and 8 bases separated the two germline ends. CDR3 region: CASSDRAADTQYF. In DNA, the CDR3 is TGTGCCAGCAGTGACAGGGCGGCAGATACGCAGTATTTT.

This chain joins TRBV6-1 and TRBJ1-1, with D possibly matching TRBD1 (6 bases). The CDR3 extends over 14 amino acids. The germline CDR1 and CDR2 sequences are MNHNS and SASEGT. V gave up 6 bases and J gave up 4 bases, with 15 bases separating them. The CDR3 loop is CASRSSTGFTEAFF. The CDR3 nucleotides are TGTGCCAGCAGAAGTTCCACAGGGTTCACTGAAGCTTTCTTT.